This is a list of T cell receptor beta chains from one sample in a study of blood T cell repertoires in COVID-19. Profiled with immunoSEQ multiplex PCR; TCRdb holds only in-frame clones, not every one. The sample gives roughly 100,000 clones, 75% to 90% of which show up once; 15% to 20% is in the top ten. Sequenced: peripheral blood. These TCRs come from an elderly woman with acute or convalescent COVID-19. The CDR3 runs from the conserved cysteine through the conserved F or W. Each record gives: clone size, CDR3 length, V gene, J gene, D gene, CDR3 protein, CDR3 DNA. The D gene is left open where the match is weak. A clone size is listed for some rows: how often the clone was seen (once, few, many), or a class if it is expanded.

NA	16	TRBV3-1/TRBV3-2	TRBJ1-3	NA	CASTWGTGRTGNTIYF	TGTGCCAGCACCTGGGGAACAGGGCGTACTGGAAACACCATATATTTT
NA	16	TRBV11-2	TRBJ2-3	TRBD2	CASSPQSGGYTDTQYF	TGTGCCAGCAGCCCCCAAAGCGGGGGGTACACAGATACGCAGTATTTT
NA	13	TRBV5-1	TRBJ1-2	NA	CASSLEQGSGYTF	TGCGCCAGCAGCTTGGAACAGGGCAGCGGCTACACCTTC
NA	17	TRBV27	TRBJ1-2	NA	CASTPARAPGLHYGYTF	TGTGCCAGCACCCCCGCCCGGGCCCCAGGGTTACACTATGGCTACACCTTC
NA	11	TRBV20-1	TRBJ1-1	NA	CSANRNTEAFF	TGCAGTGCGAACAGGAACACTGAAGCTTTCTTT
NA	15	TRBV7-9	TRBJ2-1	TRBD2	CASSLTSGGHNEQFF	TGTGCCAGCAGCCTGACTAGCGGGGGGCACAATGAGCAGTTCTTC
NA	16	TRBV5-1	TRBJ2-5	TRBD2	CASSLASGGVKETQYF	TGCGCCAGCAGCTTGGCTAGCGGTGGGGTGAAGGAGACCCAGTACTTC
NA	15	TRBV9	TRBJ1-4	NA	CASSVASGGSEKLFF	TGTGCCAGCAGCGTAGCTTCTGGGGGCAGTGAAAAACTGTTTTTT
NA	14	TRBV27	TRBJ1-5	TRBD1	CASSWTGGSQPQHF	TGTGCCAGCAGTTGGACAGGGGGCAGTCAGCCCCAGCATTTT
many	17	TRBV11-2	TRBJ1-6	TRBD1	CASSEGQGVTPHSPLHF	TGTGCCAGCAGCGAGGGACAGGGAGTCACCCCCCACTCACCCCTCCACTTT
once	14	TRBV5-1	TRBJ2-5	NA	CASKPRGVQETQYF	TGCGCCAGCAAGCCTCGGGGTGTCCAAGAGACCCAGTACTTC
NA	16	TRBV3-1/TRBV3-2	TRBJ2-3	TRBD2	CASSQRLAGTTDTQYF	TGTGCCAGCAGCCAACGACTAGCGGGGACTACAGATACGCAGTATTTT
few	20	TRBV11-3	TRBJ2-1	TRBD2	CASSGRGLAGTQSSYNEQFF	TGTGCCAGCAGCGGGCGTGGGCTAGCGGGGACCCAGAGCTCCTACAATGAGCAGTTCTTC
NA	15	TRBV2	TRBJ1-6	NA	CASSGALSINSPLHF	TGTGCCAGCAGTGGTGCGCTGTCGATTAATTCACCCCTCCACTTT
NA	14	TRBV4-1	TRBJ1-5	TRBD1	CASSHPQGAQPQHF	TGCGCCAGCAGCCACCCACAGGGGGCTCAGCCCCAGCATTTT
NA	13	TRBV5-1	TRBJ2-7	NA	CASSLEQGREQYF	TGCGCCAGCAGCTTGGAACAGGGTCGCGAGCAGTACTTC
NA	16	TRBV6-5	TRBJ1-4	NA	CASSYGAAATNEKLFF	TGTGCCAGCAGTTACGGGGCCGCTGCAACTAATGAAAAACTGTTTTTT
once	12	TRBV15	TRBJ2-1	TRBD2	CATSRERGDQFF	TGTGCCACCAGCAGGGAGCGGGGGGATCAGTTCTTC
NA	12	TRBV2	TRBJ2-7	TRBD1	CARQGWEYEQYF	TGTGCCCGACAGGGGTGGGAATACGAGCAGTACTTC
NA	14	TRBV5-1	TRBJ1-4	TRBD1	CASSFGQGNEKLFF	TGCGCCAGCAGCTTTGGACAGGGGAATGAAAAACTGTTTTTT
hyperexpanded	12	TRBV11-3	TRBJ2-7	NA	CASSIQGGEQYF	TGTGCCAGCAGCATCCAGGGGGGCGAGCAGTACTTC
NA	16	TRBV10-3	TRBJ1-1	TRBD1	CAISEQGAGMNTEAFF	TGTGCCATCAGTGAGCAGGGGGCGGGGATGAACACTGAAGCTTTCTTT